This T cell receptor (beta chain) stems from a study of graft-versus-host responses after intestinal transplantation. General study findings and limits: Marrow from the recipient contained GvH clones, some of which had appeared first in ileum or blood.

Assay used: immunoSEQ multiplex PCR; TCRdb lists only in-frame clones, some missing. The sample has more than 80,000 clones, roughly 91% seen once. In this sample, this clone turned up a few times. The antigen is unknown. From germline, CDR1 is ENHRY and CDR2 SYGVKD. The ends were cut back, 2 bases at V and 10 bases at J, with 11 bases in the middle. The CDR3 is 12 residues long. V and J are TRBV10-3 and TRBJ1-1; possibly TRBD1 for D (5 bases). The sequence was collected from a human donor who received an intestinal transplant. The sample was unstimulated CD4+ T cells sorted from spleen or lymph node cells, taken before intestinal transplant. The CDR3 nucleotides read TGTGCCATCAGTGAGACGGGGGAGGGAGCTTTCTTT. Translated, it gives CAISETGEGAFF.